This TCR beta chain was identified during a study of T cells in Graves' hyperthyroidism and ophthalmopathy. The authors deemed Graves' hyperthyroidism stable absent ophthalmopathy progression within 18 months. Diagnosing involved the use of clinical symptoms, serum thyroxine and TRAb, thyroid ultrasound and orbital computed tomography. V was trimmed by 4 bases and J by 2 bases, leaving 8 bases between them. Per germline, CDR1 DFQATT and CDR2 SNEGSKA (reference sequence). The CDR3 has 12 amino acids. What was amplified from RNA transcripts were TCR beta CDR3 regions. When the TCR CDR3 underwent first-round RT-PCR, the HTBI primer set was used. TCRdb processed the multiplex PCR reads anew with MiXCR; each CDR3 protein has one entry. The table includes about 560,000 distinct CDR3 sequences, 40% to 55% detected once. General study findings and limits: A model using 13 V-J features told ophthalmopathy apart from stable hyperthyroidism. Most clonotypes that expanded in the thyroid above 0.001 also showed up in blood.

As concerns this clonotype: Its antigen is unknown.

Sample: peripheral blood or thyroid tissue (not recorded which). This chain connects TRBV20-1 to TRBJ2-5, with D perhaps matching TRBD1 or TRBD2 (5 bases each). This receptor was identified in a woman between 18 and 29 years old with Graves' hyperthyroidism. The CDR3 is CSAMGRQETQYF. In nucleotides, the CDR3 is TGCAGTGCTATGGGACGGCAAGAGACCCAGTACTTC.